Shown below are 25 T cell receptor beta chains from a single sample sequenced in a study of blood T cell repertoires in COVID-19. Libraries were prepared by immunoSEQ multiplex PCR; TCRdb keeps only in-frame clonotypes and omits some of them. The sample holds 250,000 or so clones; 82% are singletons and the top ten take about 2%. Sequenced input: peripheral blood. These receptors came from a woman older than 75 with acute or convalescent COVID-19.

Written as DNA, the CDR3 is TGCGCCAGCAGTGAGCCCCGACTAGCGGGGAGCACAGATACGCAGTATTTT. Translated: CASSEPRLAGSTDTQYF. The rearrangement uses TRBV10-2 and TRBJ2-3; 11 bases align to TRBD2. The CDR3 length is 17 residues. Germline V gene data show CDR1 as WSHSY and CDR2 as SAAADI. V trimming: 2 bases; J trimming: 0 bases; junction bases outside the gene matches: 4.

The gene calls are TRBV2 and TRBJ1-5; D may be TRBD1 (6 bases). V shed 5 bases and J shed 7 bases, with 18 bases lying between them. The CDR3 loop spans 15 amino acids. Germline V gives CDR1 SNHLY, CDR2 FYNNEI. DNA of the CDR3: TGTGCCAGCAGTCAAGGGGGAGCCGGGGTACAGCCCCAGCATTTT. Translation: CASSQGGAGVQPQHF.

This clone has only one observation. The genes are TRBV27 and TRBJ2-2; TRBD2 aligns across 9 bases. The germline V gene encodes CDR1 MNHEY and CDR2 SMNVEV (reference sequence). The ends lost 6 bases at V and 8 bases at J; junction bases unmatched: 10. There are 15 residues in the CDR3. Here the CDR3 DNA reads TGTGCCAGCAGGTCGGGCGGGAGGGCCGCTGGGGAGCTGTTTTTT. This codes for CASRSGGRAAGELFF.

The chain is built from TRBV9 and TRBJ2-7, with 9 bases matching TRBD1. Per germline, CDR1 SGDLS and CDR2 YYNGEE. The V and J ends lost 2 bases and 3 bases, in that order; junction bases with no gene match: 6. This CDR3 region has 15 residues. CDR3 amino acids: CASSVGTGNVYEQYF. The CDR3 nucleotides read TGTGCCAGCAGCGTTGGGACAGGGAATGTCTACGAGCAGTACTTC.

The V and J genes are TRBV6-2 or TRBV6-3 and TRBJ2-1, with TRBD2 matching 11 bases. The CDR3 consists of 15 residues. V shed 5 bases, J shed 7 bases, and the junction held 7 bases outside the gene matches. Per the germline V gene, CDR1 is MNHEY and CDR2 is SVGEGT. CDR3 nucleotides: TGTGCCAGCAGTCTTAGCGGGGGGGCGTGGAATGAGCAGTTCTTC. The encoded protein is CASSLSGGAWNEQFF.

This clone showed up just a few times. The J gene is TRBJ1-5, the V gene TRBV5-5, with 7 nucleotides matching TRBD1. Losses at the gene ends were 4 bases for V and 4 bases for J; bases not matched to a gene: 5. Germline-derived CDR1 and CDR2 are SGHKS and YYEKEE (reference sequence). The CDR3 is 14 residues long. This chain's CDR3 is CASSKTGANQPQHF. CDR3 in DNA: TGTGCCAGCAGCAAAACAGGGGCAAATCAGCCCCAGCATTTT. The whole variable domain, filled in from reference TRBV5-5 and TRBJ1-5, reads DAGVTQSPTHLIKTRGQQVTLRCSPISGHKSVSWYQQVLGQGPQFIFQYYEKEERGRGNFPDRFSARQFPNYSSELNVNALLLGDSALYLCASSKTGANQPQHFGDGTRLSIL.

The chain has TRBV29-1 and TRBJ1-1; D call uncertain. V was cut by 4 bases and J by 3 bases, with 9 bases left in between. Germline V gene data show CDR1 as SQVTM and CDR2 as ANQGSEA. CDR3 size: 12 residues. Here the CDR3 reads CSVGRIDTEAFF. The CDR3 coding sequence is TGCAGCGTTGGGCGGATCGACACTGAAGCTTTCTTT.

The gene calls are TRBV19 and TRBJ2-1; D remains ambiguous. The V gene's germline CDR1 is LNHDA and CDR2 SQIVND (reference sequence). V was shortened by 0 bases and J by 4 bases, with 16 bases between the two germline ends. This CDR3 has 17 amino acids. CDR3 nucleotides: TGTGCCAGTAGTATAGATCCCCCGACACCCCGGTACAATGAGCAGTTCTTC. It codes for CASSIDPPTPRYNEQFF.

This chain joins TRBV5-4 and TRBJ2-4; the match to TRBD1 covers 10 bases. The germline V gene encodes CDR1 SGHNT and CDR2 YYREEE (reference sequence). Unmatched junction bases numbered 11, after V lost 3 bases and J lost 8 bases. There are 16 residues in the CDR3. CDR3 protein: CASSYDGTGDRDIQYF. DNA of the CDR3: TGTGCCAGCAGCTACGACGGGACAGGGGATCGAGACATTCAGTACTTC.

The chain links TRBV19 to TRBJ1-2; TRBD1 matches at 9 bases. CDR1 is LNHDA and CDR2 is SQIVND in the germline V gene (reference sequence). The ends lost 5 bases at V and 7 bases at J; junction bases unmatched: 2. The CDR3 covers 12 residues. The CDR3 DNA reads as TGTGCCAGTAGTCCGGACAGGGGTGGCTACACCTTC. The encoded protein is CASSPDRGGYTF.

The CDR3 loop reads CASSPRGQGSSTDTQYF. In DNA form, the CDR3 reads TGTGCCAGCAGTCCCCGGGGACAGGGGTCCTCCACAGATACGCAGTATTTT. The chain recombines TRBV6-6 with TRBJ2-3, with 10 nucleotides matching TRBD1. Germline V CDR1 and CDR2: MNHNY, SVGAGI (reference sequence). V lost 5 bases and J lost 2; bases outside the gene matches: 10. There are 17 residues in the CDR3.

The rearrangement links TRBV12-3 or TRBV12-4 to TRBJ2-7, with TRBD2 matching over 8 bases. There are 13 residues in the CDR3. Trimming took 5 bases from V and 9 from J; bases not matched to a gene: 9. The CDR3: CASSGGLEAVQYF. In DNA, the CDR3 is TGTGCCAGCAGTGGGGGACTAGAAGCCGTGCAGTACTTC.

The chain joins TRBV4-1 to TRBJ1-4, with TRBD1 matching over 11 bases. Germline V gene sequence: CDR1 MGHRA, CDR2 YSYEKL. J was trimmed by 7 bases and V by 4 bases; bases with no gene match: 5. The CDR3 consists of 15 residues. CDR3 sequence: CASSPGTGGFEKLFF. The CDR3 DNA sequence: TGCGCCAGCAGCCCCGGGACAGGGGGATTTGAAAAACTGTTTTTT.

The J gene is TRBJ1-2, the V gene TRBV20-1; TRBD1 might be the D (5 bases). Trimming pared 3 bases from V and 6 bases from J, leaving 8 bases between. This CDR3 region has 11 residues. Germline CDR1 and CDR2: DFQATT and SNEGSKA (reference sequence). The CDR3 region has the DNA TGCAGTGCTAGTTGGGGGGATGGCTACACCTTC. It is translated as CSASWGDGYTF.

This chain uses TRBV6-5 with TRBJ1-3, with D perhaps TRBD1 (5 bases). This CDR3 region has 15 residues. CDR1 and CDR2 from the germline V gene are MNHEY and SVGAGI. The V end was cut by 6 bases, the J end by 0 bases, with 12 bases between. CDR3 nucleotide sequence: TGTGCCAGCAGGAGAGACGGGGGCTCTGGAAACACCATATATTTT. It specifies CASRRDGGSGNTIYF.

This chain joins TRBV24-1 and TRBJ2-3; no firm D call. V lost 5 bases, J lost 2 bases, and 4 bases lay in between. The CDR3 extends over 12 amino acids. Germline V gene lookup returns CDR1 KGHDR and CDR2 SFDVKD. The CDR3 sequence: CATSGITDTQYF. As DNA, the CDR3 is TGTGCCACCAGTGGTATCACAGATACGCAGTATTTT.

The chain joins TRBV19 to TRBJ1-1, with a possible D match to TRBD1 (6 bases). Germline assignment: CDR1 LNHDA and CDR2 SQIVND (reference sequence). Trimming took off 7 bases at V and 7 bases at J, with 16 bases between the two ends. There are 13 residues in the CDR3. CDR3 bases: TGTGCCAGTAATACAGGGAGCTCCATTGAAGCTTTCTTT. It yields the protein CASNTGSSIEAFF.

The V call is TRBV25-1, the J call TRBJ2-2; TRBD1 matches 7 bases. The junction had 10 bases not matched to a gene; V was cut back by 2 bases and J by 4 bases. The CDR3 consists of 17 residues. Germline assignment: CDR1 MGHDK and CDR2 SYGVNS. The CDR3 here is CASSERTGQGVTGELFF. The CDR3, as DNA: TGTGCCAGCAGTGAACGAACAGGGCAGGGGGTCACCGGGGAGCTGTTTTTT.

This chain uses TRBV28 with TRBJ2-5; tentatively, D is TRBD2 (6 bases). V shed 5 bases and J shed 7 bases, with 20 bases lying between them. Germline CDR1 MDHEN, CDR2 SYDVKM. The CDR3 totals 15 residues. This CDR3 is CASSPPGGVGGTQYF. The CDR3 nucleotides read TGTGCCAGCAGTCCGCCCGGAGGGGTGGGGGGGACCCAGTACTTC.

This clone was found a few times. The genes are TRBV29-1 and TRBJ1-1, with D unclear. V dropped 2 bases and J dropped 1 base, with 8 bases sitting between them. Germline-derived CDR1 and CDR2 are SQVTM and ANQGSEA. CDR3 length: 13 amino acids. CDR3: CSVERLQNTEAFF. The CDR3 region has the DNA TGCAGCGTTGAAAGACTCCAGAACACTGAAGCTTTCTTT.

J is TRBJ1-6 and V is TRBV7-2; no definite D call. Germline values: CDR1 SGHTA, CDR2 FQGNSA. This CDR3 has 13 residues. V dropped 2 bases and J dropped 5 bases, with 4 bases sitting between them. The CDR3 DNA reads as TGTGCCAGCAGCTTACCAAATAATTCACCCCTCCACTTT. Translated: CASSLPNNSPLHF.

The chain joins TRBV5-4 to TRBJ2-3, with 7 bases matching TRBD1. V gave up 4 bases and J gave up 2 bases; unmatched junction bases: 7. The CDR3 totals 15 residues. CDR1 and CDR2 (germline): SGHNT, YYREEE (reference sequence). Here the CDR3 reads CASSPGTVDTDTQYF. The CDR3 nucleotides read TGTGCCAGCAGCCCCGGGACAGTCGACACAGATACGCAGTATTTT.

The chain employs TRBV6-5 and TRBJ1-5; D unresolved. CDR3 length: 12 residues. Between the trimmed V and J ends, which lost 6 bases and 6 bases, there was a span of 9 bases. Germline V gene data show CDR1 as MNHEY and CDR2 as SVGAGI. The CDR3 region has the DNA TGTGCCAGCAGAATGACTCTTCAGCCCCAGCATTTT. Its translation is CASRMTLQPQHF.

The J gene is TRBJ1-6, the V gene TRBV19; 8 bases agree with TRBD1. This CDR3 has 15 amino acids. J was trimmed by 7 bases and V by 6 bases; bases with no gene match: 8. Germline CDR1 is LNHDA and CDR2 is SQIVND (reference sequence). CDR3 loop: CASRLGDRHNSPLHF. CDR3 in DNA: TGTGCCAGTAGGCTAGGGGACAGGCACAATTCACCCCTCCACTTT.

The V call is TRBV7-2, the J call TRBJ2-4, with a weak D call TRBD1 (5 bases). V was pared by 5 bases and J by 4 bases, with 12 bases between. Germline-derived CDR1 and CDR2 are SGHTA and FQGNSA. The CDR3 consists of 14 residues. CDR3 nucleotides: TGTGCCAGCAGCCCGTTGAGGACAAAAAACATTCAGTACTTC. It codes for CASSPLRTKNIQYF. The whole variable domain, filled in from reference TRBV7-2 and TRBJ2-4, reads GAGVSQSPSNKVTEKGKDVELRCDPISGHTALYWYRQSLGQGLEFLIYFQGNSAPDKSGLPSDRFSAERTGGSVSTLTIQRTQQEDSAVYLCASSPLRTKNIQYFGAGTRLSVL.